The rows below give T cell receptor beta chains drawn from one sample of a study of cytomegalovirus exposure and HLA in healthy donors. The method was immunoSEQ multiplex PCR; TCRdb's version includes in-frame clones alone and lacks a portion of them. The table has some 180,000 clones, more than 85% seen once. The sequenced sample consisted of PBMCs. Every receptor here comes from a girl in the first two years of life in good health and CMV-seronegative. CDR3s leave out the opening cysteine and the closing phenylalanine or tryptophan.

length,V,J,CDR3
12,TRBV7-9,TRBJ2-5,ASSPRTVQETQY
10,TRBV5-1,TRBJ1-2,ASRAGGDGYT
11,TRBV30,TRBJ2-7,AWRLDRGYEQY
13,TRBV30,TRBJ2-7,AWSVGTGRVYEQY
11,TRBV5-1,TRBJ1-2,ASSPTPNDGYT
9,TRBV5-4,TRBJ2-1,ASSLNNEQF
12,TRBV7-2,TRBJ2-7,ASSLVQGSYEQY
12,TRBV11-2,TRBJ2-1,ASSLIAGGNEQF
15,TRBV4-1,TRBJ2-3,ASSPRTAGGGTDTQY
16,TRBV14,TRBJ1-5,ASSQDGQGGIHNQPQH
15,TRBV7-2,TRBJ1-2,ASSLEVEQGFNYGYT
15,TRBV15,TRBJ2-3,ATSRQIAGGSTDTQY
12,TRBV19,TRBJ1-2,ASSIDTGFYGYT
13,TRBV21-1,TRBJ2-5,ASSKKQGMVETQY
11,TRBV19,TRBJ1-5,ASAVNSNQPQH
13,TRBV25-1,TRBJ2-5,ASSEGSTTGETQY
12,TRBV19,TRBJ1-5,ASPRDRTNQPQH
13,TRBV2,TRBJ2-1,ASSVERGSYNEQF
13,TRBV18,TRBJ1-5,ASSSREGRNQPQH
13,TRBV5-1,TRBJ1-1,ASSWADRDSTEAF
16,TRBV19,TRBJ2-7,ASRRGGSGRGSSYEQY
12,TRBV6-5,TRBJ1-3,ASSYRGTGNTIY
12,TRBV27,TRBJ1-1,ASSLRQQDTEAF
14,TRBV7-9,TRBJ1-2,ASSTLTSFSNYGYT
12,TRBV5-5,TRBJ2-5,ASSFGQPKETQY
14,TRBV4-3,TRBJ2-7,ASSRIAGGGSYEQY
12,TRBV5-1,TRBJ1-4,ASSQTATNEKLF
11,TRBV30,TRBJ1-2,AWTRTGFYGYT
13,TRBV18,TRBJ2-7,ASSGGLADSYEQY
10,TRBV6-5,TRBJ1-2,ASSRTAYGYT
15,TRBV14,TRBJ2-1,ASSQAGASSYYNEQF
16,TRBV19,TRBJ2-2,ASSTYTETSGLVGELF
13,TRBV9,TRBJ2-3,ASSLAGLSTDTQY
9,TRBV20-1,TRBJ2-7,SAEQGCEQY
10,TRBV5-1,TRBJ2-1,ASSLEGGGQF
16,TRBV7-6,TRBJ2-3,ASSPTFYTGGSTDTQY
9,TRBV9,TRBJ1-2,ASGQQWGYT
12,TRBV5-1,TRBJ2-5,ASSATGYQETQY
13,TRBV7-2,TRBJ1-1,ASSPRQGGNTEAF
13,TRBV9,TRBJ2-7,ASSGGTGEGYEQY
14,TRBV10-3,TRBJ2-1,AIGSSGRVTYNEQF
12,TRBV29-1,TRBJ1-1,SGEGGDFDTEAF
13,TRBV6-1,TRBJ1-2,ASSEFGGGNYGYT
14,TRBV27,TRBJ2-7,ASSPSISPTAYEQY
13,TRBV11-2,TRBJ1-5,ASSLLQGKNQPQH
13,TRBV6-5,.,ASSWRWLTNYEQY
14,TRBV9,TRBJ2-2,ASSVKAGQNAGELL
11,TRBV5-6,TRBJ1-1,ASSSPLQSEAF
12,TRBV25-1,TRBJ1-5,ASSRTGELQPQH
15,TRBV19,TRBJ2-1,ASSIKRRSKSYNEQF
15,TRBV18,TRBJ1-5,ASSPKRTGLSNQPQH
12,TRBV19,TRBJ1-1,ASTKGGRGTEAF
11,TRBV6-1,TRBJ2-7,ASGRQGTYEQY
14,TRBV27,TRBJ2-3,ASSPWTSGRADTQY
13,TRBV9,TRBJ2-7,ASSVGGLDVYEQY